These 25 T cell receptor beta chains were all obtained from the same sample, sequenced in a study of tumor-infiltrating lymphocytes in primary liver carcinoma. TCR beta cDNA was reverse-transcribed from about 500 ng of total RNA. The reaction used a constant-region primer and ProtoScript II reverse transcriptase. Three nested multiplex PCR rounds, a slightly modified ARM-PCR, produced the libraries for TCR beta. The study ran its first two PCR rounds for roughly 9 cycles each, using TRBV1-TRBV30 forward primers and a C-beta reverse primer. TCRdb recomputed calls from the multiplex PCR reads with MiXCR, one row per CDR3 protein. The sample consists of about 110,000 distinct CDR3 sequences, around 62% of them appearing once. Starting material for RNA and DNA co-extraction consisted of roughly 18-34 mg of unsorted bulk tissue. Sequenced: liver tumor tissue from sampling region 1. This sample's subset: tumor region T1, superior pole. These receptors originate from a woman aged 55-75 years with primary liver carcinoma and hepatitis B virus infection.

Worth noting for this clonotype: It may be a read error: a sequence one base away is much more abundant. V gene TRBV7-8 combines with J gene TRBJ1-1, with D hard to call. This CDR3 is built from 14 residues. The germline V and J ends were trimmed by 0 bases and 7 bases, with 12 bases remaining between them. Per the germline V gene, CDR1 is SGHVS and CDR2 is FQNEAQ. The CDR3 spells CASSLALWEIEAFF. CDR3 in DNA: TGTGCCAGCAGCTTAGCATTGTGGGAGATTGAAGCTTTCTTT.

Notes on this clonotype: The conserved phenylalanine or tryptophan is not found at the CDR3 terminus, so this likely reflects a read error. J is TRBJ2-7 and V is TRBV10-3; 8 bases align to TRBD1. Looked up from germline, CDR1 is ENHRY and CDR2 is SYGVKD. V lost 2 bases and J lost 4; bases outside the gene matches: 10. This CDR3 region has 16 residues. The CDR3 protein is CAISEALSGQDYEQYL. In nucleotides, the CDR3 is TGTGCCATCAGTGAGGCTTTATCGGGACAGGATTACGAGCAGTACCTC.

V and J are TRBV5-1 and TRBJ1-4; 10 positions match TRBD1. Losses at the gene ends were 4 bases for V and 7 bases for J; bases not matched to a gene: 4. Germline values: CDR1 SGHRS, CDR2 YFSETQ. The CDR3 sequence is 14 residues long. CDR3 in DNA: TGCGCCAGCAGCCTGACAGGGGGCTCTGAAAAACTGTTTTTT. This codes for CASSLTGGSEKLFF.

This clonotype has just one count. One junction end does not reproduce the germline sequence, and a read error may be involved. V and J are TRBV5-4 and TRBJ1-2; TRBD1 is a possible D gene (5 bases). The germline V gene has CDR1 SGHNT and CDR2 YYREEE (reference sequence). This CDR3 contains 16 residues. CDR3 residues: CASSLAPRGTGYGYSF. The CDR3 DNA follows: TGTGCCAGCAGCTTGGCTCCACGCGGGACTGGATATGGGTACAGCTTC.

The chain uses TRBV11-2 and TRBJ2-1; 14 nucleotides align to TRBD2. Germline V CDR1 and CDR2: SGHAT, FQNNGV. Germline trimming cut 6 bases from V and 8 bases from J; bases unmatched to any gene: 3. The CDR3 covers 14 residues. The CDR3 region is CASSMGLAGDEQFF. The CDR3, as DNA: TGTGCCAGCAGTATGGGACTAGCGGGAGATGAGCAGTTCTTC.

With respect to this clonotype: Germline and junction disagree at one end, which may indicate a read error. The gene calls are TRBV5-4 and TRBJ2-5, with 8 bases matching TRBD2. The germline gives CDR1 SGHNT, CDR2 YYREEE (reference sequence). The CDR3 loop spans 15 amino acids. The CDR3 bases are TGTGCCAGCGGCTTGACGGGAGGGGGTTTTGAGGCCCAGTACTTC. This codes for CASGLTGGGFEAQYF.

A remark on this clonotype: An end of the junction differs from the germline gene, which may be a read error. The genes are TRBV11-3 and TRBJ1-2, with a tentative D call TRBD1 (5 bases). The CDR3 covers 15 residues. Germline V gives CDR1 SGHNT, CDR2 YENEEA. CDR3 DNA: TGTCCCAGCAACCTCGGGACGGCCAATCCCCATGACTACACCTTC. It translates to CPSNLGTANPHDYTF.

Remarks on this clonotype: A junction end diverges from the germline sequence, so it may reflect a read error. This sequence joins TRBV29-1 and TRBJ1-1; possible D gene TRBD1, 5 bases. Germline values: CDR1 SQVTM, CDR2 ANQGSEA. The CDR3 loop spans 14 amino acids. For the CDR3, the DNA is TGCAACGTTACCCGCAGGGCCACGGTCACTGAAGCTTTCTTT. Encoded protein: CNVTRRATVTEAFF.

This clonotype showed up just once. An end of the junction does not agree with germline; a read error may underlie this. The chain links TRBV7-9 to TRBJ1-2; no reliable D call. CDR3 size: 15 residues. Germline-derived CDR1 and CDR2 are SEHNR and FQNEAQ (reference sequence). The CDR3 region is CACSLTGTVIDGYTF. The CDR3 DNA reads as TGTGCCTGCAGCTTAACTGGTACCGTGATCGATGGCTACACCTTC.

The CDR3 sequence: CASSSLGEGLQRETQYF. For the CDR3, the DNA is TGTGCCAGCAGCTCGTTGGGGGAGGGCCTCCAGAGAGAGACCCAGTACTTC. The genes are TRBV5-6 and TRBJ2-5; 7 bases are shared with TRBD2. The CDR3 loop spans 17 amino acids. After removal of 3 bases from V and 4 bases from J, the junction contained 15 bases not matched to a gene. Germline-derived CDR1 and CDR2 are SGHDT and YYEEEE.

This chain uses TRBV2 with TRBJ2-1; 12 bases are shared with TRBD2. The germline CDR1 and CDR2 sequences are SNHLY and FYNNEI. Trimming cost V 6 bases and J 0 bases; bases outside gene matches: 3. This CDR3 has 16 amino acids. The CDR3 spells CASRETSGSSYNEQFF. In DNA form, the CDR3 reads TGTGCCAGCAGGGAGACTAGCGGGAGCTCCTACAATGAGCAGTTCTTC.

In DNA, the CDR3 is TGTGCCAGCAGTACGGGACTCAAGGAAGGGACCCAGTACTTC. Its protein is CASSTGLKEGTQYF. This chain links TRBV28 with TRBJ2-5, with D tentatively TRBD2 (6 bases). Germline assignment: CDR1 MDHEN and CDR2 SYDVKM. Between the trimmed V and J ends, which lost 5 bases and 7 bases, there was a span of 17 bases. This CDR3 is built from 14 residues.

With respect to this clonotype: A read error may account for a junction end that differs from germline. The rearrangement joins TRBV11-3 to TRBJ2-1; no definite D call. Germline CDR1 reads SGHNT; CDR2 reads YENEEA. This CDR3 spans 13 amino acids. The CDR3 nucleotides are TGTGCCAGTAGCTTAGGAGACGGCAATGAGAAGTTCTTC. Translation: CASSLGDGNEKFF. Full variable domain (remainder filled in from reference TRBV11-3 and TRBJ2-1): EAGVVQSPRYKIIEKKQPVAFWCNPISGHNTLYWYLQNLGQGPELLIRYENEEAVDDSQLPKDRFSAERLKGVDSTLKIQPAELGDSAVYLCASSLGDGNEKFFGPGTRLTVL.

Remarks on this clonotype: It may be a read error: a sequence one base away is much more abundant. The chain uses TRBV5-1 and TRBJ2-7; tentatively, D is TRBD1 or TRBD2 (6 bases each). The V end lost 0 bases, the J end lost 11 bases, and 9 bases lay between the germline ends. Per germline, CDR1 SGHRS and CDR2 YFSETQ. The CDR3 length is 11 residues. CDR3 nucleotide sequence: TGCGCCAGCAGCTTGGACAGGGAGGAGTACTTC. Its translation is CASSLDREEYF.

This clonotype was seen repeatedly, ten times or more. CDR3: CASSSTSGSYETQYF. CDR3 in DNA: TGTGCCAGCAGTTCAACTAGCGGGAGCTATGAGACCCAGTACTTC. J is TRBJ2-5 and V is TRBV12-3 or TRBV12-4; TRBD2 matches 11 bases. This CDR3 contains 15 residues. The J segment lost 5 bases and the V segment lost 4 bases, leaving 6 bases of the junction unmatched.

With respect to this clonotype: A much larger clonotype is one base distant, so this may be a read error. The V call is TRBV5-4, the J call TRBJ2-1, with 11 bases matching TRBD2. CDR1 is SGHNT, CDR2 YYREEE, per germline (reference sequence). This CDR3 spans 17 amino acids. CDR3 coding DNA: TGTGACAGCAGCACCCCCACTAGCGGGAGTTTGTTTGATGAGCAGTTCTTC. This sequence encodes CDSSTPTSGSLFDEQFF. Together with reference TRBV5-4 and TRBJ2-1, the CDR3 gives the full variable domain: ETGVTQSPTHLIKTRGQQVTLRCSSQSGHNTVSWYQQALGQGPQFIFQYYREEENGRGNFPPRFSGLQFPNYSSELNVNALELDDSALYLCDSSTPTSGSLFDEQFFGPGTRLTVL.

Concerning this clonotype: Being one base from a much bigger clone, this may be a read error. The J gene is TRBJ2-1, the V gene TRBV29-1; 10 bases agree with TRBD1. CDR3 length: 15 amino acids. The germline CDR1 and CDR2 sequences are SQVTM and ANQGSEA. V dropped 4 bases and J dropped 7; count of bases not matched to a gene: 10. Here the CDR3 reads CSVGTWTGGFNEQFF. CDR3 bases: TGCAGCGTTGGAACCTGGACAGGGGGTTTTAATGAGCAGTTCTTC.

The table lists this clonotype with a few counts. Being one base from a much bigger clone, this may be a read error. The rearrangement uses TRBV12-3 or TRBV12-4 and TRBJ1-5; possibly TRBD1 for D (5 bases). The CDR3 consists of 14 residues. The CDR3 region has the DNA TGTGCCAGCAGTTTATCAGGGTCGAATCGGCCCCAGCATTTT. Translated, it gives CASSLSGSNRPQHF.

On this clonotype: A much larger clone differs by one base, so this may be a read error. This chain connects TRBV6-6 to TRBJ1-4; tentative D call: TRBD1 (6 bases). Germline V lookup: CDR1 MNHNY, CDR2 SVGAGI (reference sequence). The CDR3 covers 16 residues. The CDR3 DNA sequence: TGTGCCAGCAGTTACTCGGGGGGGCGCCGTGGAGAAAAACAGTTTTTT. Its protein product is CASSYSGGRRGEKQFF.

The CDR3 loop reads CASSLGASGIDKNIQYF. In DNA form, the CDR3 reads TGTGCCAGCAGTTTGGGGGCTAGCGGGATTGACAAAAACATTCAGTACTTC. This chain joins TRBV12-3 or TRBV12-4 and TRBJ2-4, with 9 bases matching TRBD2. The CDR3 covers 17 residues. J was trimmed by 3 bases and V by 3 bases; bases with no gene match: 9.

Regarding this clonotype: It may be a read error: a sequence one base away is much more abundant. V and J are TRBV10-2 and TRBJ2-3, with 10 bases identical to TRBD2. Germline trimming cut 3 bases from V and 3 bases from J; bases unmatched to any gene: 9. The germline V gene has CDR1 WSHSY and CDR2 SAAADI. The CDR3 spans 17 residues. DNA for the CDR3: TGCGCCAGCAGTGAAGGCGGGACTAGCGCGAAGACAGATACGCAGTATTTT. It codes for CASSEGGTSAKTDTQYF.

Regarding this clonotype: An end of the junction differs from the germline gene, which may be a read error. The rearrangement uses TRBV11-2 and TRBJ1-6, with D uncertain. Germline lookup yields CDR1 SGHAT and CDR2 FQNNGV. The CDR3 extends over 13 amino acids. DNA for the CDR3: TGTGCTAGCAGCTTAGATCCGAGACCACCCCTCCACTTT. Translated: CASSLDPRPPLHF.

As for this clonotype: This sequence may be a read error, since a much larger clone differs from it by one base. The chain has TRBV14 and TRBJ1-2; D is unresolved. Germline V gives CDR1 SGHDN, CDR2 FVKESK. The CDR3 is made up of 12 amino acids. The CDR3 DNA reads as TGTGTCAGCAGTCAGACTGGGGTTGGCTACACCTTC. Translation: CVSSQTGVGYTF. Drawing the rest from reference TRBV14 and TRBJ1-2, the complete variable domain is EAGVTQFPSHSVIEKGQTVTLRCDPISGHDNLYWYRRVMGKEIKFLLHFVKESKQDESGMPNNRFLAERTGGTYSTLKVQPAELEDSGVYFCVSSQTGVGYTFGSGTRLTVV.

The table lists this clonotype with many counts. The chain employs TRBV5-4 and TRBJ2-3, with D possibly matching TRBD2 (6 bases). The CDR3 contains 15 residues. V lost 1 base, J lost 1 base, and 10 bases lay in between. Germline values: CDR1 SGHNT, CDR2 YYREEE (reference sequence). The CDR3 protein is CASSLSGGGTDTQYF. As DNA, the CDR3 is TGTGCCAGCAGCTTGTCCGGAGGGGGCACAGATACGCAGTATTTT.

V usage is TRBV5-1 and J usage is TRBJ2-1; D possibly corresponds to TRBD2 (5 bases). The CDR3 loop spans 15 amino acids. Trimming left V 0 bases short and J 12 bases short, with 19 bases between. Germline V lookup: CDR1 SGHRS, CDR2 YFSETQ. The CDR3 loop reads CASSLAPAEAHGQFF. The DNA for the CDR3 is TGCGCCAGCAGCTTGGCCCCAGCGGAAGCCCATGGGCAGTTCTTC. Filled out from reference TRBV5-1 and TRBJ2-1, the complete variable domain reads KAGVTQTPRYLIKTRGQQVTLSCSPISGHRSVSWYQQTPGQGLQFLFEYFSETQRNKGNFPGRFSGRQFSNSRSEMNVSTLELGDSALYLCASSLAPAEAHGQFFGPGTRLTVL.